Below are 21 T cell receptor beta chains sequenced from a single sample in a study of cytomegalovirus exposure and HLA in healthy donors. Primers included in the PCR were 60 Vbeta and 13 Jbeta primers. Method: immunoSEQ multiplex PCR; TCRdb's copy keeps in-frame clones and lacks some. The sample lists roughly 180,000 clones, approximately 84% occurring once. The sample consisted of PBMCs. The receptors shown here come from a woman aged 45-65 years in good health and CMV-seropositive.

The chain joins TRBV6-6 to TRBJ2-1, with TRBD2 identical over 11 bases. V shed 5 bases, J shed 8 bases, and the junction held 11 bases outside the gene matches. The CDR3 runs 16 residues. The germline V gene has CDR1 MNHNY and CDR2 SVGAGI (reference sequence). This CDR3 is CASSTGTSGRWDEQFF. DNA of the CDR3: TGTGCCAGCAGTACCGGGACTAGCGGCCGCTGGGATGAGCAGTTCTTC.

The chain employs TRBV19 and TRBJ1-5; no clear D gene. Looked up from germline, CDR1 is LNHDA and CDR2 is SQIVND (reference sequence). The CDR3 has 15 residues. Between the trimmed V and J ends, which lost 6 bases and 2 bases, there was a span of 14 bases. This CDR3 is CASSPQKTGNQPQHF. CDR3 DNA sequence: TGTGCCAGTAGCCCACAGAAGACGGGCAATCAGCCCCAGCATTTT. Using reference TRBV19 and TRBJ1-5 for the parts outside the CDR3, the full variable domain is DGGITQSPKYLFRKEGQNVTLSCEQNLNHDAMYWYRQDPGQGLRLIYYSQIVNDFQKGDIAEGYSVSREKKESFPLTVTSAQKNPTAFYLCASSPQKTGNQPQHFGDGTRLSIL.

The J gene is TRBJ1-2, the V gene TRBV2, with 7 bases identical to TRBD1. V lost 6 bases to trimming and J lost 4 bases; unmatched junction nucleotides: 2. From germline, CDR1 is SNHLY and CDR2 FYNNEI. The CDR3 is made up of 12 amino acids. In nucleotides, the CDR3 is TGTGCCAGCAGGGGGACAGCCTATGGCTACACCTTC. Its translation: CASRGTAYGYTF.

The chain combines TRBV6-5 with TRBJ2-7; a possible D gene is TRBD2 (5 bases). This CDR3 spans 13 amino acids. With 2 bases removed from V and 4 bases from J, the gap between germline ends came to 9 bases. Germline V lookup: CDR1 MNHEY, CDR2 SVGAGI. The CDR3 loop reads CASSYDGLYEQYF. The CDR3 DNA is TGTGCCAGCAGTTACGATGGACTTTACGAGCAGTACTTC.

This chain's CDR3 is CASSGQADYGYTF. The CDR3, as DNA: TGTGCCAGCAGTGGACAGGCCGACTATGGCTACACCTTC. J is TRBJ1-2 and V is TRBV6-5; TRBD1 aligns across 7 bases. The length of the CDR3 is 13 residues. Per the germline V gene, CDR1 is MNHEY and CDR2 is SVGAGI. After removal of 5 bases from V and 3 bases from J, the junction contained 3 bases not matched to a gene.

The chain employs TRBV11-3 and TRBJ1-6; 7 nucleotides align to TRBD1. This CDR3 is built from 14 residues. The germline V gene has CDR1 SGHNT and CDR2 YENEEA. After removal of 5 bases from V and 9 bases from J, the junction contained 7 bases not matched to a gene. DNA of the CDR3: TGTGCCAGCAGCCTCGGGACAGACTCTTCACCCCTCCACTTT. Residues: CASSLGTDSSPLHF.

This rearrangement joins TRBV5-5 to TRBJ2-7; possibly TRBD2 for D (6 bases). This CDR3 comprises 14 residues. Germline CDR1 and CDR2: SGHKS and YYEKEE (reference sequence). Trimming took 4 bases from V and 4 from J, leaving 15 bases between them. In DNA, the CDR3 is TGTGCCAGCAGCCAGATGGCGGGAAGGTACGAGCAGTACTTC. Residues: CASSQMAGRYEQYF.

The CDR3 region is CASSLVTGDHYGYTF. Written as DNA, the CDR3 is TGTGCCAGCAGCCTCGTCACAGGGGATCACTATGGCTACACCTTC. This rearrangement joins TRBV7-2 to TRBJ1-2, with TRBD1 matching 7 bases. The CDR3 extends over 15 amino acids. Germline V gives CDR1 SGHTA, CDR2 FQGNSA. V lost 5 bases, J lost 3 bases, and 9 bases stayed unmatched.

The chain recombines TRBV2 with TRBJ1-1, with D perhaps TRBD1 (5 bases). Deletions cut 6 bases from V and 4 bases from J, with 18 bases between. CDR1 and CDR2 (germline): SNHLY, FYNNEI. The CDR3 has 15 amino acids. The CDR3 sequence: CASRVDGASGTEAFF. The DNA for the CDR3 is TGTGCCAGCAGAGTTGATGGGGCGTCGGGCACTGAAGCTTTCTTT.

The gene calls are TRBV5-1 and TRBJ2-7, with 8 bases aligning to TRBD1. J was trimmed by 0 bases and V by 3 bases; bases with no gene match: 5. The CDR3 covers 15 residues. The germline V gene encodes CDR1 SGHRS and CDR2 YFSETQ. The CDR3 nucleotides read TGCGCCAGCAGCTCGGGACAGGTGAGCTCCTACGAGCAGTACTTC. Amino acid sequence: CASSSGQVSSYEQYF.

The chain has TRBV30 and TRBJ1-2; D is unclear. Deletions cut 0 bases from V and 5 bases from J, with 7 bases between. The CDR3 length is 12 residues. In germline, CDR1 is GTSNPN, CDR2 SVGIG (reference sequence). The CDR3 bases are TGTGCCTGGAGTGTACCGGGGTATGGCTACACCTTC. Its protein product is CAWSVPGYGYTF.

The J gene is TRBJ1-4, the V gene TRBV7-2, with a weak D call TRBD1 (6 bases). V gave up 9 bases and J gave up 0 bases, with 11 bases separating them. The CDR3 covers 14 residues. Germline V CDR1 and CDR2: SGHTA, FQGNSA. The CDR3 sequence: CASGGPPTNEKLFF. The CDR3 coding sequence is TGTGCCAGTGGGGGCCCACCAACTAATGAAAAACTGTTTTTT.

This clone was recorded once. The chain has TRBV10-1 and TRBJ2-7; the D gene is possibly TRBD2 (6 bases). CDR1 and CDR2 (germline): WNHNN, SYGVQD (reference sequence). The V gene lost 6 bases and the J gene lost 0 bases, with 15 bases spanning the gap. The CDR3 runs 15 residues. CDR3 in DNA: TGCGCCAGCAGGACTTCGGGGAGGAGCTCCTACGAGCAGTACTTC. It encodes CASRTSGRSSYEQYF.

The chain is built from TRBV6-6 and TRBJ2-7, with D possibly TRBD1 on 6 matching bases. CDR3 length: 14 amino acids. Per the germline V gene, CDR1 is MNHNY and CDR2 is SVGAGI (reference sequence). V lost 0 bases to trimming and J lost 0 bases, with 6 bases between them. The CDR3 region is CASSYSGGSYEQYF. The CDR3 bases are TGTGCCAGCAGTTACTCAGGGGGCTCCTACGAGCAGTACTTC.

The chain employs TRBV2 and TRBJ2-5, with 8 bases lining up with TRBD2. The CDR3 contains 14 residues. Looked up from germline, CDR1 is SNHLY and CDR2 is FYNNEI. V lost 8 bases and J lost 5; bases outside the gene matches: 10. The CDR3 sequence is CASEAGGFSETQYF. The CDR3 bases are TGTGCCAGCGAGGCGGGGGGTTTTTCGGAGACCCAGTACTTC.

The rearrangement uses TRBV11-3 and TRBJ2-5; unclear D gene. CDR1 and CDR2 from the germline V gene are SGHNT and YENEEA. Trimming removed 0 bases from V and 4 bases from J, with 6 bases in between. The CDR3 is made up of 13 amino acids. The DNA for the CDR3 is TGTGCCAGCAGCTTAGATTTCAGAGAGACCCAGTACTTC. It translates to CASSLDFRETQYF.

The gene calls are TRBV9 and TRBJ1-1, with D possibly matching TRBD1 (6 bases). The CDR3 totals 14 residues. V shed 0 bases and J shed 0 bases, with 6 bases lying between them. Germline CDR1 is SGDLS and CDR2 is YYNGEE. CDR3 sequence: CASSVDRVNTEAFF. Here the CDR3 DNA reads TGTGCCAGCAGCGTAGACAGGGTGAACACTGAAGCTTTCTTT.

The J gene is TRBJ2-1, the V gene TRBV5-1; 8 bases match TRBD2. Unmatched junction bases numbered 4, after V lost 2 bases and J lost 9 bases. Germline-derived CDR1 and CDR2 are SGHRS and YFSETQ. This CDR3 comprises 13 residues. CDR3 in DNA: TGCGCCAGCAGCTTACCGGGAGGGGGTGAGCAGTTCTTC. This encodes CASSLPGGGEQFF.

This clone was detected a few times. CDR3 residues: CASSLLVSTDTQYF. The CDR3 nucleotides are TGTGCCAGCAGTCTCTTAGTGAGCACAGATACGCAGTATTTT. V and J are TRBV4-2 and TRBJ2-3; D is undetermined. The V end was cut by 6 bases, the J end by 0 bases, with 10 bases between. This CDR3 spans 14 amino acids. In germline, CDR1 is LGHNA, CDR2 YNFKEQ.

V gene TRBV19 combines with J gene TRBJ1-5; TRBD1 is a possible D gene (6 bases). Per germline, CDR1 LNHDA and CDR2 SQIVND (reference sequence). The CDR3 spans 15 residues. V was shortened by 8 bases and J by 0 bases, with 14 bases between the two germline ends. The CDR3 coding sequence is TGTGCCAGTGCATCGGGGGGCCCTAGCAATCAGCCCCAGCATTTT. The encoded protein is CASASGGPSNQPQHF.

The CDR3 loop is CASRGDTGIEKLFF. As DNA, the CDR3 is TGTGCCAGCAGGGGGGACACGGGGATTGAAAAACTGTTTTTT. The gene calls are TRBV2 and TRBJ1-4; TRBD1 might be the D (6 bases). V was clipped by 6 bases and J by 7 bases, with 15 bases between them. The CDR3 is 14 amino acids. The V gene's germline CDR1 is SNHLY and CDR2 FYNNEI.